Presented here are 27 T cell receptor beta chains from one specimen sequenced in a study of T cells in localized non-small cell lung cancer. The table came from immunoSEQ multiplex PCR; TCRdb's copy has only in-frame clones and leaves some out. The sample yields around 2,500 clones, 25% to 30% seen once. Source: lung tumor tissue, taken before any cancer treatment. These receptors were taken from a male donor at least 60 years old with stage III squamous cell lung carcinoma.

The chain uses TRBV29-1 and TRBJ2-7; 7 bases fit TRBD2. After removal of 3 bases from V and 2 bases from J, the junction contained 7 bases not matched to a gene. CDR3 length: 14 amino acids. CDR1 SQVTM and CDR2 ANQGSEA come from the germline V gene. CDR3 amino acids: CSVEGGEFPYEQYF. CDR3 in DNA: TGCAGCGTTGAGGGGGGGGAGTTCCCCTACGAGCAGTACTTC.

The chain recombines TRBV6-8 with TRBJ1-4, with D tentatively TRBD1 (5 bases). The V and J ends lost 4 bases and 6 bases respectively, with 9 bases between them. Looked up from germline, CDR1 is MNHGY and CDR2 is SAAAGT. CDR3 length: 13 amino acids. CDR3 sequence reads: CASSLGTYEKLFF. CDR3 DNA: TGTGCCAGCAGTTTAGGGACGTATGAAAAACTGTTTTTT.

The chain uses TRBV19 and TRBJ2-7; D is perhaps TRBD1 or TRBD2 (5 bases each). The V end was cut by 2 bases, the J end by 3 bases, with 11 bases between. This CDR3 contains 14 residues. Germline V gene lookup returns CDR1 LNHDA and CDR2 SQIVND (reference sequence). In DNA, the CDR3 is TGTGCCAGTAGTATATCTAGGGACGGCTACGAGCAGTACTTC. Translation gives CASSISRDGYEQYF. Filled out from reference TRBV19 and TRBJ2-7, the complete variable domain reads DGGITQSPKYLFRKEGQNVTLSCEQNLNHDAMYWYRQDPGQGLRLIYYSQIVNDFQKGDIAEGYSVSREKKESFPLTVTSAQKNPTAFYLCASSISRDGYEQYFGPGTRLTVT.

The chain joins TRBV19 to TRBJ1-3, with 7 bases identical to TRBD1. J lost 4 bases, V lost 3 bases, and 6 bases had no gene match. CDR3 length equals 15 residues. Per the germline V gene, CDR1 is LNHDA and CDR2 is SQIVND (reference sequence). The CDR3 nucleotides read TGTGCCAGTAGTATCGCGGGGACAGCAGGAAACACCATATATTTT. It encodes CASSIAGTAGNTIYF.

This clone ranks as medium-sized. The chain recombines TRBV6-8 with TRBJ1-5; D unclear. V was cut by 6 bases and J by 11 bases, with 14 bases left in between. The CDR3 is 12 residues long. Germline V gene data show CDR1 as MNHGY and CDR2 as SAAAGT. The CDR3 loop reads CASRDPPRAQHF. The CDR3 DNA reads TGTGCCAGCAGAGACCCGCCAAGGGCCCAGCATTTT.

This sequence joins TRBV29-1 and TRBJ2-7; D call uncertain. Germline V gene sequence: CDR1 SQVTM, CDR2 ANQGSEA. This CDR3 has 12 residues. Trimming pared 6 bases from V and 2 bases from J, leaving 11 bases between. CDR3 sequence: CSVRIGPYEQYF. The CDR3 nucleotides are TGCAGCGTCCGCATTGGTCCCTACGAGCAGTACTTC.

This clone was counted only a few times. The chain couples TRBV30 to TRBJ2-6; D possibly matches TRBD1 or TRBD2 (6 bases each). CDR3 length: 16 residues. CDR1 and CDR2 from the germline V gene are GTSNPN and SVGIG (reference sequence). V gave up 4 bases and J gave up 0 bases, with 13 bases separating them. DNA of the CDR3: TGTGCCTGGAAGGGGGGCTGGGACTCTGGGGCCAACGTCCTGACTTTC. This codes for CAWKGGWDSGANVLTF.

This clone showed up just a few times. CDR3 coding DNA: TGTGCCAGCGCCCTTTCAGGGGGCGTTGAAAAACTGTTTTTT. It codes for CASALSGGVEKLFF. The V gene is TRBV6-8, the J gene TRBJ1-4; 8 bases align to TRBD1. CDR1 and CDR2 (germline): MNHGY, SAAAGT. Trimming took 8 bases from V and 7 from J; bases not matched to a gene: 9. CDR3 length: 14 amino acids.

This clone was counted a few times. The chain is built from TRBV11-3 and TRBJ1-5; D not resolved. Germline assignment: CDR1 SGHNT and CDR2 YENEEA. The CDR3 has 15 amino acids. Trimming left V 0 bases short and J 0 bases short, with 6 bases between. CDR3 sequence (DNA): TGTGCCAGCAGCTTAGACGGCAGTAGCAATCAGCCCCAGCATTTT. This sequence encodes CASSLDGSSNQPQHF.

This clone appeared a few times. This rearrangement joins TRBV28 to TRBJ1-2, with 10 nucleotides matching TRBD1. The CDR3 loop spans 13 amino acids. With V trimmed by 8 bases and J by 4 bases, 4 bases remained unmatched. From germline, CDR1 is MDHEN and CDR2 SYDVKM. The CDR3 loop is CASATGGSYGYTF. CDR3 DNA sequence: TGTGCCAGCGCGACAGGGGGCAGCTATGGCTACACCTTC.

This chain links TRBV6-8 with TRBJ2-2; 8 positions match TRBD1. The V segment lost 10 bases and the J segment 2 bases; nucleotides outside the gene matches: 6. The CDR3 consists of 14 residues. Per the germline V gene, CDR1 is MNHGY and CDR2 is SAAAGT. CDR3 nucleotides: TGTGCCATCAGAACAGGGGGAAACACCGGGGAGCTGTTTTTT. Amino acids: CAIRTGGNTGELFF.

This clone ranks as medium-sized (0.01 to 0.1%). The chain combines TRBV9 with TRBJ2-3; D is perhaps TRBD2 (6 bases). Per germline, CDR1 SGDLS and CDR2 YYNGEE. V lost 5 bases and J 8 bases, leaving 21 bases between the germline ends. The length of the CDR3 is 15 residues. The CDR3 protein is CASSEGKRVGLTQYF. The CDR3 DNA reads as TGTGCCAGCAGTGAAGGAAAGCGGGTGGGACTTACGCAGTATTTT.

The CDR3 bases are TGTGCCAGCAGTTATGGGACTAGCGGGAGCCGCAATGAGCAGTTCTTC. This codes for CASSYGTSGSRNEQFF. The chain recombines TRBV6-8 with TRBJ2-1, with 14 bases that match TRBD2. After removal of 3 bases from V and 6 bases from J, the junction contained 4 bases not matched to a gene. Germline lookup yields CDR1 MNHGY and CDR2 SAAAGT. The CDR3 runs to 16 residues.

CDR3 residues: CASSQELTGRVQPQHF. DNA of the CDR3: TGCGCCAGCAGCCAAGAATTGACAGGTCGGGTTCAGCCCCAGCATTTT. The J gene is TRBJ1-5, the V gene TRBV4-1, with D perhaps TRBD1 (6 bases). The germline CDR1 and CDR2 sequences are MGHRA and YSYEKL. Trimming removed 0 bases from V and 6 bases from J, with 15 bases in between. CDR3 size: 16 residues.

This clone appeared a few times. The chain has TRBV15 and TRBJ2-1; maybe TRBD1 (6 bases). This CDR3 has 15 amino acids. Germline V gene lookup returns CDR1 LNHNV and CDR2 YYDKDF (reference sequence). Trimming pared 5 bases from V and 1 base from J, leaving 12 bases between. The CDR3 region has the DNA TGTGCCACCAGCGAGGACCAGGGGTCCTACAATGAGCAGTTCTTC. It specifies CATSEDQGSYNEQFF.

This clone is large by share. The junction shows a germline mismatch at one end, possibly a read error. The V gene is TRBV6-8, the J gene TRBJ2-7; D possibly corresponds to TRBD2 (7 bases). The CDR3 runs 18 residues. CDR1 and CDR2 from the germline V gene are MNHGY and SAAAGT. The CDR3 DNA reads TGTGCCATCAGTGGTTCGGGTAACGGGGGGCTCGCGAACTACGAGCAGTACTTC. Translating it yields CAISGSGNGGLANYEQYF.

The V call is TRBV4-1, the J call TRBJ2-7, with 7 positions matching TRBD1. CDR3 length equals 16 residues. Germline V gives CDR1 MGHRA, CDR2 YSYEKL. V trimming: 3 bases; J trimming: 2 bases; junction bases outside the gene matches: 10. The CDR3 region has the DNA TGCGCCAGCAGCCAGTCCCAGGACAGGAACGCCTACGAGCAGTACTTC. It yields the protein CASSQSQDRNAYEQYF.

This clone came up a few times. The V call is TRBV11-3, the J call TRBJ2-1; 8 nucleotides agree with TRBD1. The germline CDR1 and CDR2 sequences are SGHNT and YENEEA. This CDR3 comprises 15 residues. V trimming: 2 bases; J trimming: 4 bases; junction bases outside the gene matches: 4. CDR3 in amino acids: CASSLSGGNYNEQFF. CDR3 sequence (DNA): TGTGCCAGCAGCTTATCAGGGGGCAATTACAATGAGCAGTTCTTC.

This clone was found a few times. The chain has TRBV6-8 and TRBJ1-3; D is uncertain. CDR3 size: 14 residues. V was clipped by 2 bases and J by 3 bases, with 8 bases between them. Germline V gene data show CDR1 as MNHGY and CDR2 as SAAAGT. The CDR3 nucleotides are TGTGCCAGCAGTTACGAACCGGGTGGAAACACCATATATTTT. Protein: CASSYEPGGNTIYF.

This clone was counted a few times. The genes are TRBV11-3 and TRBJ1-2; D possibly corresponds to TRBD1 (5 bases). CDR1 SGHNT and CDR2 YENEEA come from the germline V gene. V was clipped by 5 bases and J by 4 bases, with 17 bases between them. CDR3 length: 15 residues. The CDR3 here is CASSINAGAGYGYTF. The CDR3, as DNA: TGTGCCAGCAGCATCAATGCCGGGGCCGGCTATGGCTACACCTTC.

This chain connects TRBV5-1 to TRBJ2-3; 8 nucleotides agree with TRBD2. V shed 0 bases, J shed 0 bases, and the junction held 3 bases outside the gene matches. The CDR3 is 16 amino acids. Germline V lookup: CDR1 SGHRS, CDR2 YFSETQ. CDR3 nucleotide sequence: TGCGCCAGCAGCTTGGACGGGAGGGCGAGCACAGATACGCAGTATTTT. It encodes CASSLDGRASTDTQYF.

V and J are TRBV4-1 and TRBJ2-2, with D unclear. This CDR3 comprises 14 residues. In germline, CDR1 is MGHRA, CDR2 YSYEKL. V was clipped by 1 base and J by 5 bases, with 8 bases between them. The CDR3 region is CASSQVQGTGELFF. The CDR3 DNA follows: TGCGCCAGCAGCCAAGTTCAAGGAACCGGGGAGCTGTTTTTT.

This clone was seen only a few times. The CDR3 region has the DNA TGTGCCAGCAGCCAAGGGGATCGGGGGTCCTACAATGAGCAGTTCTTC. This gives the protein CASSQGDRGSYNEQFF. The chain links TRBV14 to TRBJ2-1; D perhaps matches TRBD2 (6 bases). This CDR3 comprises 16 residues. Trimming cost V 1 base and J 1 base, with 11 bases left between them. The germline V gene encodes CDR1 SGHDN and CDR2 FVKESK.

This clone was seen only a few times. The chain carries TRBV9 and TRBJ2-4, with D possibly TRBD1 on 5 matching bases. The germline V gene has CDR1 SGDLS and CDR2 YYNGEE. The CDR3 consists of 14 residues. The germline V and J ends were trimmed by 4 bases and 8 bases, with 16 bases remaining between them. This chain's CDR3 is CASSSSGQRDIQYF. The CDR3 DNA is TGTGCCAGCAGCTCCTCAGGACAAAGGGACATTCAGTACTTC.

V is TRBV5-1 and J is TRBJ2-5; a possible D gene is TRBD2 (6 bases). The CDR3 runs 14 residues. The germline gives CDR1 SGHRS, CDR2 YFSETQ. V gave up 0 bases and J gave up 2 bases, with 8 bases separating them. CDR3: CASSLELAQETQYF. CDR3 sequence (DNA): TGCGCCAGCAGCTTGGAGCTAGCGCAAGAGACCCAGTACTTC. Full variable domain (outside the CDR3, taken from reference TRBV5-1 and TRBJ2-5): KAGVTQTPRYLIKTRGQQVTLSCSPISGHRSVSWYQQTPGQGLQFLFEYFSETQRNKGNFPGRFSGRQFSNSRSEMNVSTLELGDSALYLCASSLELAQETQYFGPGTRLLVL.

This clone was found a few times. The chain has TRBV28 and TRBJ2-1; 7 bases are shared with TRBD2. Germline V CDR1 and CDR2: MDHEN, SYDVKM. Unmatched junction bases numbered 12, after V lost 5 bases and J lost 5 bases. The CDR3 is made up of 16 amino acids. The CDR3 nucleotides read TGTGCCAGCAGTGGTTTAAGGCTAGCGGACAACAATGAGCAGTTCTTC. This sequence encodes CASSGLRLADNNEQFF.

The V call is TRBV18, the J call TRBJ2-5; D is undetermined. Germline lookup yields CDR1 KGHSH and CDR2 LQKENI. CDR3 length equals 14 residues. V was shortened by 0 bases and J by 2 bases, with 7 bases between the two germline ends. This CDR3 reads CASSPPETQETQYF. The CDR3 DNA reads TGTGCCAGCTCACCACCCGAGACACAAGAGACCCAGTACTTC.